This TCR beta chain was observed in a study of T cell responses to AZD1222 COVID-19 vaccine. Study results and caveats: After two AZD1222 doses, spike-specific TCR breadth and depth rose versus day 0.

Sequencing used immunoSEQ multiplex PCR; TCRdb keeps in-frame clones, though not all of them. The sample comprises 120,000 or so clones, 88% of which are singletons, and roughly 20% rests with the top ten. CDR1 and CDR2 (germline): MGHRA, YSYEKL. The length of the CDR3 is 13 residues. Trimming left V 8 bases short and J 4 bases short, with 15 bases between. This clone was seen a few times. Its antigen is not known. The rearrangement links TRBV4-1 to TRBJ2-7; weak D call: TRBD2 (7 bases). The clonotype comes from an adult in good health. The material sequenced was peripheral blood, taken on day 0 of MenACWY control vaccination. The CDR3 DNA sequence: TGCGCCAGCGGGAGGGGGGCCTTATACGAGCAGTACTTC. Its protein product is CASGRGALYEQYF.